Below, 12 T cell receptor beta chains from the same sample are listed, as sequenced in a study of Graves' ophthalmopathy and Graves' hyperthyroidism (dated by TCRdb to 2016 to 2018). Instrument on record: Illumina HiSeq 2000. TCR beta CDR3 regions were amplified from RNA transcripts for repertoire sequencing. The first round of RT-PCR was done with HTBI primers and the Qiagen OneStep RT-PCR kit, and was followed by a second round of multiplex PCR, then size selection and purification. TCRdb handled the public reads itself, with Q25 trimming in fastp and clone calling in MiXCR, and kept productive beta chains. When rows share a CDR3 protein, they turn into one entry using the most common DNA and genes. The sample profile shows approximately 1.2 million distinct CDR3 sequences; around a third of them were found once. In total, the top ten clones hold around 10% of the sample. The sample comprised peripheral blood or thyroid tissue (not recorded which). The receptors come from an adult man with Graves' hyperthyroidism.

Many counts were recorded for this clonotype. The chain carries TRBV7-9 and TRBJ1-1, with TRBD1 identical over 8 bases. Trimming at V came to 4 bases and at J to 4 bases, leaving 11 bases not matched to a gene. Germline loops: CDR1 SEHNR, CDR2 FQNEAQ (reference sequence). The CDR3 is 16 residues long. Here the CDR3 DNA reads TGTGCCAGCAGCTCAGGACAGGGAAGGGCGAGCACTGAAGCTTTCTTT. Its translation is CASSSGQGRASTEAFF.

Only a few counts were recorded for this clonotype. One end of the junction fails to match germline, which may point to a read error. The chain uses TRBV5-1 and TRBJ2-2; D is possibly TRBD2 (5 bases). The CDR3 length is 16 residues. Germline V gene lookup returns CDR1 SGHRS and CDR2 YFSETQ. CDR3 residues: CASSLEAETNTGELFF. The CDR3, as DNA: TGTGCCAGCAGCTTGGAGGCGGAAACGAACACCGGGGAGCTGTTTTTT.

The V gene is TRBV4-2, the J gene TRBJ1-2; 7 bases are a match to TRBD1. Germline V gene data show CDR1 as LGHNA and CDR2 as YNFKEQ. The V segment lost 4 bases and the J segment 0 bases; nucleotides outside the gene matches: 8. The CDR3 spans 16 residues. Here the CDR3 reads CASSPKRTGTNYGYTF. The DNA of the CDR3 is TGTGCCAGCAGCCCGAAGAGGACAGGAACTAACTATGGCTACACCTTC.

With regard to this clonotype: The junction departs from the called germline gene at one end, perhaps through a read error. This rearrangement joins TRBV5-1 to TRBJ1-6, with D possibly being TRBD1 (6 bases). Looked up from germline, CDR1 is SGHRS and CDR2 is YFSETQ. The CDR3 length is 16 residues. This CDR3 is CASSLTGSALSSPLHF. CDR3 DNA sequence: TGTGCCAGCAGCTTGACAGGTTCCGCTCTAAGTTCACCCCTCCACTTT.

As to this clonotype: A much larger clonotype is one base distant, so this may be a read error. This chain connects TRBV12-3 or TRBV12-4 to TRBJ2-5; 9 bases are shared with TRBD1. CDR3 length equals 14 residues. DNA for the CDR3: TGTGCCGGCAGTCTCCCGACAGGGGGTGAGACCCAGTACTTC. It encodes CAGSLPTGGETQYF.

This clonotype was picked up a small number of times. The CDR3 sequence is CASSASRGDLAFF. CDR3 DNA: TGTGCCAGCAGCGCGTCTCGCGGGGATCTAGCTTTCTTT. This chain joins TRBV7-2 and TRBJ1-1; D call uncertain. There are 13 residues in the CDR3. The ends were cut back, 5 bases at V and 10 bases at J, with 17 bases in the middle. Germline V lookup: CDR1 SGHTA, CDR2 FQGNSA.

The chain has TRBV5-1 and TRBJ2-2; D is undetermined. There are 14 residues in the CDR3. From germline, CDR1 is SGHRS and CDR2 YFSETQ. V lost 5 bases and J lost 3, with 11 bases in between. In DNA, the CDR3 is TGCGCCAGCAGATTTAGTCGTGACACCGGGGAGCTGTTTTTT. Amino acid sequence: CASRFSRDTGELFF. Drawing the rest from reference TRBV5-1 and TRBJ2-2, the complete variable domain is KAGVTQTPRYLIKTRGQQVTLSCSPISGHRSVSWYQQTPGQGLQFLFEYFSETQRNKGNFPGRFSGRQFSNSRSEMNVSTLELGDSALYLCASRFSRDTGELFFGEGSRLTVL.

This chain joins TRBV19 and TRBJ2-7, with 11 bases identical to TRBD2. Losses at the gene ends were 6 bases for V and 3 bases for J; bases not matched to a gene: 7. The germline V gene has CDR1 LNHDA and CDR2 SQIVND (reference sequence). The CDR3 extends over 15 amino acids. The CDR3 sequence: CASSAHGTSGYEQYF. The CDR3 DNA sequence: TGTGCCAGTAGCGCGCACGGGACTAGCGGCTACGAGCAGTACTTC.

This clonotype has a count of ten or more. V and J are TRBV20-1 and TRBJ1-2; 9 bases line up with TRBD1. The CDR3 is 14 residues long. Trimming took 3 bases from V and 4 from J; bases not matched to a gene: 6. Per germline, CDR1 DFQATT and CDR2 SNEGSKA (reference sequence). CDR3 region: CSARLTGGGYGYTF. CDR3 DNA sequence: TGCAGTGCTAGGCTTACAGGGGGCGGCTATGGCTACACCTTC.

This clonotype has a count of ten or more. The chain combines TRBV7-9 with TRBJ2-7, with D unresolved. In germline, CDR1 is SEHNR, CDR2 FQNEAQ (reference sequence). The CDR3 consists of 13 residues. Trimming left V 1 base short and J 0 bases short, with 4 bases between. This CDR3 reads CASSLESSYEQYF. In DNA form, the CDR3 reads TGTGCCAGCAGCTTAGAGAGCTCCTACGAGCAGTACTTC.

The chain recombines TRBV9 with TRBJ1-6, with D possibly being TRBD1 (5 bases). There are 16 residues in the CDR3. Looked up from germline, CDR1 is SGDLS and CDR2 is YYNGEE. V dropped 4 bases and J dropped 8 bases, with 19 bases sitting between them. The CDR3 nucleotides read TGTGCCAGCAGCCAAGTGCGGGCAGGGAGGGATTCACCCCTCCACTTT. This codes for CASSQVRAGRDSPLHF.

This clonotype was detected many times. The gene calls are TRBV5-1 and TRBJ1-1; possible D gene TRBD1, 5 bases. Germline values: CDR1 SGHRS, CDR2 YFSETQ. The CDR3 spans 15 residues. V was pared by 2 bases and J by 0 bases, with 11 bases between. CDR3 nucleotide sequence: TGCGCCAGCAGCTTAGGACACCTTATGAACACTGAAGCTTTCTTT. It translates to CASSLGHLMNTEAFF.